Presented here are 11 T cell receptor beta chains from one specimen sequenced in a study of cytomegalovirus exposure and HLA in healthy donors. Assay used: immunoSEQ multiplex PCR; TCRdb lists only in-frame clones, some missing. The table records 220,000 or so clones, over 80% of them present only once. What was sequenced was PBMCs. The source of these receptors is a woman aged 18 to 35 in good health and CMV-seronegative.

This clone was observed a few times. The chain links TRBV7-3 to TRBJ1-2, with 8 bases matching TRBD1. V gave up 5 bases and J gave up 4 bases; unmatched junction bases: 3. There are 13 residues in the CDR3. CDR1 and CDR2 (germline): SGHTA, FQGTGA. The CDR3 loop reads CASSPGQGYGYTF. The CDR3 coding sequence is TGTGCCAGCAGCCCAGGACAGGGCTATGGCTACACCTTC.

CDR3 nucleotide sequence: TGCGCCAGCAGCTTGGTCGCCTGGGAGGATGGCTACACCTTC. The encoded protein is CASSLVAWEDGYTF. The chain carries TRBV5-1 and TRBJ1-2; D is ambiguous. Germline CDR1 SGHRS, CDR2 YFSETQ. V shed 0 bases and J shed 6 bases, with 12 bases lying between them. There are 14 residues in the CDR3.

The chain links TRBV19 to TRBJ1-5; D is unresolved. Trimming pared 2 bases from V and 7 bases from J, leaving 12 bases between. The CDR3 extends over 14 amino acids. Germline CDR1 reads LNHDA; CDR2 reads SQIVND (reference sequence). CDR3 DNA sequence: TGTGCCAGTAGTATACTAGGGCCGGGACAGCCCCAGCATTTT. This translates into CASSILGPGQPQHF. The full variable domain, its missing parts supplied by reference TRBV19 and TRBJ1-5, is DGGITQSPKYLFRKEGQNVTLSCEQNLNHDAMYWYRQDPGQGLRLIYYSQIVNDFQKGDIAEGYSVSREKKESFPLTVTSAQKNPTAFYLCASSILGPGQPQHFGDGTRLSIL.

This chain links TRBV5-1 with TRBJ2-5; 7 nucleotides line up with TRBD1. V shed 4 bases and J 0 bases; nucleotides not matched to a gene: 9. Germline-derived CDR1 and CDR2 are SGHRS and YFSETQ. This CDR3 comprises 16 residues. The CDR3 loop reads CASSPVGTVYQETQYF. The CDR3 DNA reads TGCGCCAGCAGCCCAGTCGGGACAGTGTACCAAGAGACCCAGTACTTC. Combining the CDR3 with reference TRBV5-1 and TRBJ2-5 gives the whole variable domain KAGVTQTPRYLIKTRGQQVTLSCSPISGHRSVSWYQQTPGQGLQFLFEYFSETQRNKGNFPGRFSGRQFSNSRSEMNVSTLELGDSALYLCASSPVGTVYQETQYFGPGTRLLVL.

The CDR3 DNA reads TGTGCCAGCAGTGTCTTCCACGGGAACACTGAAGCTTTCTTT. It translates to CASSVFHGNTEAFF. The chain joins TRBV6-1 to TRBJ1-1; D is undetermined. CDR1 MNHNS and CDR2 SASEGT come from the germline V gene. The CDR3 extends over 14 amino acids. Between the trimmed V and J ends, which lost 4 bases and 1 base, there was a span of 10 bases.

This clone was seen only once. CDR3 in DNA: TGCAGTGCAGCAAAGAACACTGAAGCTTTCTTT. It codes for CSAAKNTEAFF. The genes are TRBV20-1 and TRBJ1-1; D ambiguous. Per germline, CDR1 DFQATT and CDR2 SNEGSKA (reference sequence). With 6 bases removed from V and 1 base from J, the gap between germline ends came to 6 bases. The CDR3 sequence is 11 residues long.

V gene TRBV5-1 combines with J gene TRBJ1-2, with D perhaps TRBD1 (6 bases). Germline lookup yields CDR1 SGHRS and CDR2 YFSETQ. The V gene lost 0 bases and the J gene lost 4 bases, with 13 bases spanning the gap. CDR3 length: 15 amino acids. Here the CDR3 DNA reads TGCGCCAGCAGCTTGGTAGGGGGTCAGACCTATGGCTACACCTTC. Translating it yields CASSLVGGQTYGYTF.

This clone was detected only once. This chain joins TRBV5-1 and TRBJ2-5; 7 bases fit TRBD1. J lost 4 bases, V lost 1 base, and 7 bases had no gene match. CDR3 size: 15 residues. Germline CDR1 is SGHRS and CDR2 is YFSETQ. The CDR3 loop reads CASSLRGLRIETQYF. The CDR3 nucleotides are TGCGCCAGCAGCTTGAGGGGGCTGCGTATAGAGACCCAGTACTTC.

The chain links TRBV5-1 to TRBJ2-5; 9 positions agree with TRBD2. The CDR3 runs 17 residues. The ends lost 4 bases at V and 4 bases at J; junction bases unmatched: 14. CDR1 is SGHRS and CDR2 is YFSETQ in the germline V gene. This chain's CDR3 is CASSPPGASGMGETQYF. CDR3 in DNA: TGCGCCAGCAGCCCCCCCGGGGCTAGCGGGATGGGAGAGACCCAGTACTTC. The whole variable domain, filled in from reference TRBV5-1 and TRBJ2-5, reads KAGVTQTPRYLIKTRGQQVTLSCSPISGHRSVSWYQQTPGQGLQFLFEYFSETQRNKGNFPGRFSGRQFSNSRSEMNVSTLELGDSALYLCASSPPGASGMGETQYFGPGTRLLVL.

The gene calls are TRBV5-5 and TRBJ2-4; D might be TRBD1 (6 bases). This CDR3 has 13 residues. The germline V gene has CDR1 SGHKS and CDR2 YYEKEE (reference sequence). V lost 0 bases and J 14 bases, leaving 15 bases between the germline ends. This chain's CDR3 is CASSLVPQGLKYF. The DNA for the CDR3 is TGTGCCAGCAGCTTGGTCCCACAGGGTCTCAAGTACTTC. Using reference TRBV5-5 and TRBJ2-4 for the parts outside the CDR3, the full variable domain is DAGVTQSPTHLIKTRGQQVTLRCSPISGHKSVSWYQQVLGQGPQFIFQYYEKEERGRGNFPDRFSARQFPNYSSELNVNALLLGDSALYLCASSLVPQGLKYFGAGTRLSVL.

The chain is built from TRBV28 and TRBJ2-1; 8 bases map to TRBD1. The germline V gene has CDR1 MDHEN and CDR2 SYDVKM. Trimming cost V 5 bases and J 3 bases; bases outside gene matches: 3. The CDR3 runs 14 residues. In DNA, the CDR3 is TGTGCCAGCAGTCCGACAGGGGTCTACAATGAGCAGTTCTTC. It codes for CASSPTGVYNEQFF.